The clone carrying this T cell receptor beta chain appeared a few times. Under the authors' procedure: Reference gene primers were amplified, and this amplification served to estimate nucleated cell counts. Here immunoSEQ multiplex PCR was the method, and the copy in TCRdb shows in-frame clones only, minus some. V and J calls and clone size are given by that table; D and trimming were obtained from the DNA. The sample consists of about 130,000 clones, 80% to 90% of them appearing once. This record comes from a study of blood T cell repertoires in COVID-19. Study as a whole: Whether acute or convalescent, the COVID-19 samples came from the United States, Italy and Spain. Sources were T cells, B-cell-depleted T cells, or PBMCs; the material itself was cDNA or gDNA.

In Cohort 3, a recovered donor had either two negative PCRs, clearance, or symptom resolution. Sequenced sample: PBMCs or T cells enriched from blood (not recorded which). This receptor was taken from a man over 45 who had recovered from COVID-19.

In nucleotides, the CDR3 is TGTGCCAGCTTTTTGGGGAGAGGAAACACTGAAGCTTTCTTT. Protein product: CASFLGRGNTEAFF. The chain uses TRBV7-9 and TRBJ1-1, with unresolved D. The CDR3 is made up of 14 amino acids. V shed 8 bases and J shed 2 bases, with 15 bases lying between them. Germline V CDR1 and CDR2: SEHNR, FQNEAQ (reference sequence).